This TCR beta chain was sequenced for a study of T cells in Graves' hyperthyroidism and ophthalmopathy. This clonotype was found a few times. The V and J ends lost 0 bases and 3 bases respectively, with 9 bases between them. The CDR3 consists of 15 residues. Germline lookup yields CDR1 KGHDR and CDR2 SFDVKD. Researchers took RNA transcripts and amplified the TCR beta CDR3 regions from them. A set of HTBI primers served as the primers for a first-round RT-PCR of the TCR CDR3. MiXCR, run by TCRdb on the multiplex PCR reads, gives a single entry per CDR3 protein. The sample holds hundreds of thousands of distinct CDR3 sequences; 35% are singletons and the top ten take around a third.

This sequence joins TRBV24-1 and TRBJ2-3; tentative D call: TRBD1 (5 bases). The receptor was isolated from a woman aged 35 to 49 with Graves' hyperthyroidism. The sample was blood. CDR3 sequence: CATSDLGRGTDTQYF. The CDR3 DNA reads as TGTGCCACCAGTGATTTGGGAAGGGGAACAGATACGCAGTATTTT.